This TCR beta chain originates from a study of T-cell reconstitution after alpha-beta-depleted transplantation in children. The CDR3 contains 12 residues. Germline V gene sequence: CDR1 SQVTM, CDR2 ANQGSEA. Trimming pared 3 bases from V and 0 bases from J, leaving 4 bases between. Unique molecular identifiers were used in preparing the TCRbeta library. TCRdb passed the PCR reads through MiXCR, listing each CDR3 protein once. The table has over 550,000 distinct CDR3 sequences, approximately 10% seen once. Concerning this clonotype itself: Since a much larger clone is just one base distant, this may be a read error.

The chain is built from TRBV29-1 and TRBJ2-3; D remains ambiguous. The sample in question was PBMCs from the stem cell graft donor, obtained from the stem cell graft. The TCR sequence derives from a human donor who donated a stem cell graft to a child with acute myeloid leukemia. In DNA, the CDR3 is TGCAGCGTTGACAGGAGCACAGATACGCAGTATTTT. As protein: CSVDRSTDTQYF.